A single sample is the source of the 24 T cell receptor beta chains below, sequenced in a study of graft-versus-host responses after intestinal transplantation. Repertoires were generated with immunoSEQ multiplex PCR, while TCRdb's copy carries only in-frame clones and drops some. Counted here are approximately 97,000 clones, 90% to 95% occurring once; the ten biggest clones make up about 0.18%. No antigen has been assigned to these receptors. Specimen: unstimulated CD4+ T cells sorted from spleen or lymph node cells, collected before transplant. All receptors derive from a human donor who was the organ donor for an intestinal transplant.

The V call is TRBV9, the J call TRBJ1-2, with D maybe TRBD1 (6 bases). The CDR3 consists of 15 residues. The germline V and J ends were trimmed by 2 bases and 4 bases, with 15 bases remaining between them. Germline lookup yields CDR1 SGDLS and CDR2 YYNGEE. CDR3: CASSVRGGEIYGYTF. In DNA form, the CDR3 reads TGTGCCAGCAGCGTGAGGGGGGGCGAGATCTATGGCTACACCTTC.

The gene calls are TRBV30 and TRBJ1-6; D unclear. This CDR3 is built from 15 residues. Germline values: CDR1 GTSNPN, CDR2 SVGIG (reference sequence). Trimming removed 2 bases from V and 8 bases from J, with 16 bases in between. CDR3 sequence (DNA): TGTGCCTGGAGTTGGTACGGTTTAGCCGATTCACCCCTCCACTTT. This sequence encodes CAWSWYGLADSPLHF.

This chain connects TRBV28 to TRBJ2-7; TRBD2 agrees at 13 bases. Per germline, CDR1 MDHEN and CDR2 SYDVKM. The CDR3 has 15 amino acids. With V trimmed by 3 bases and J by 1 base, 0 bases remained unmatched. The CDR3 region has the DNA TGTGCCAGCAGTTTGACTAGCGGGGGGTCCTACGAGCAGTACTTC. It codes for CASSLTSGGSYEQYF.

The chain links TRBV2 to TRBJ1-2, with TRBD1 matching 7 bases. CDR1 and CDR2 (germline): SNHLY, FYNNEI. Losses at the gene ends were 7 bases for V and 8 bases for J; bases not matched to a gene: 10. The CDR3 spans 13 residues. CDR3 protein: CASNSDRALGYTF. The CDR3 region has the DNA TGTGCCAGCAACTCAGACAGGGCCTTAGGCTACACCTTC.

The chain recombines TRBV29-1 with TRBJ1-6; TRBD1 is a possible D gene (5 bases). V lost 3 bases and J lost 14, with 17 bases in between. CDR3 length: 13 amino acids. Germline CDR1 is SQVTM and CDR2 is ANQGSEA. The CDR3 DNA is TGCAGCGTTGAGGGACGGGGGGTTCGGTCCCTCCACTTT. Protein sequence: CSVEGRGVRSLHF. The variable domain in full, with the rest retrieved from reference TRBV29-1 and TRBJ1-6, is SAVISQKPSRDICQRGTSLTIQCQVDSQVTMMFWYRQQPGQSLTLIATANQGSEATYESGFVIDKFPISRPNLTFSTLTVSNMSPEDSSIYLCSVEGRGVRSLHFGNGTRLTVT.

The J gene is TRBJ2-5, the V gene TRBV4-2; D perhaps matches TRBD2 (6 bases). The CDR3 spans 17 residues. Per germline, CDR1 LGHNA and CDR2 YNFKEQ. Trimming pared 2 bases from V and 5 bases from J, leaving 21 bases between. The CDR3 region has the DNA TGTGCCAGCAGCCAAAAAGCCGGGACTGGGGCGGGGGAGACCCAGTACTTC. This sequence encodes CASSQKAGTGAGETQYF.

V is TRBV4-2 and J is TRBJ2-1; 8 bases are shared with TRBD2. The J segment lost 4 bases and the V segment lost 0 bases, leaving 11 bases of the junction unmatched. Germline V gene sequence: CDR1 LGHNA, CDR2 YNFKEQ. This CDR3 has 18 residues. The CDR3 DNA reads TGTGCCAGCAGCCAAGACGGATTTGAACGGGGGGGATACAATGAGCAGTTCTTC. Its protein product is CASSQDGFERGGYNEQFF.

The gene calls are TRBV6-5 and TRBJ1-2; unclear D gene. The CDR3 spans 12 residues. The V gene lost 6 bases and the J gene lost 4 bases, with 9 bases spanning the gap. Germline-derived CDR1 and CDR2 are MNHEY and SVGAGI. CDR3 coding DNA: TGTGCCAGCAGACAAGACACCTATGGCTACACCTTC. Translation gives CASRQDTYGYTF.

The chain couples TRBV9 to TRBJ1-3; a possible D gene is TRBD1 (5 bases). The V gene lost 3 bases and the J gene lost 0 bases, with 16 bases spanning the gap. There are 17 residues in the CDR3. Germline values: CDR1 SGDLS, CDR2 YYNGEE. DNA of the CDR3: TGTGCCAGCAGCGCGGGGGTCTCCGGACACTCTGGAAACACCATATATTTT. This encodes CASSAGVSGHSGNTIYF.

The chain carries TRBV4-1 and TRBJ1-2; TRBD1 matches at 7 bases. With 6 bases clipped from V and 2 bases from J, the junction kept 0 bases outside the gene matches. The CDR3 extends over 12 amino acids. CDR1 is MGHRA, CDR2 YSYEKL, per germline. CDR3 nucleotide sequence: TGCGCCAGCAGGGGACAGAACTATGGCTACACCTTC. Translated: CASRGQNYGYTF.

The chain carries TRBV5-1 and TRBJ2-7; a possible D gene is TRBD2 (6 bases). The V gene lost 2 bases and the J gene lost 1 base, with 13 bases spanning the gap. Per germline, CDR1 SGHRS and CDR2 YFSETQ. The CDR3 is made up of 15 amino acids. Here the CDR3 reads CASSFGGFASYEQYF. CDR3 DNA sequence: TGCGCCAGCAGCTTCGGGGGATTCGCGTCCTACGAGCAGTACTTC.

This clone was counted a single time. The gene calls are TRBV7-8 and TRBJ2-1, with D tentatively TRBD2 (5 bases). The CDR3 contains 16 residues. Germline-derived CDR1 and CDR2 are SGHVS and FQNEAQ. Trimming shortened V by 5 bases and J by 2 bases, and 16 bases separated the two germline ends. CDR3 amino acids: CASSPPRRVTYNEQFF. In nucleotides, the CDR3 is TGTGCCAGCAGCCCGCCGCGGCGGGTCACCTACAATGAGCAGTTCTTC.

The J gene is TRBJ2-2, the V gene TRBV7-6; TRBD2 matches 13 bases. V lost 3 bases to trimming and J lost 4 bases; unmatched junction nucleotides: 5. CDR1 is SGHVS and CDR2 is FNYEAQ in the germline V gene. This CDR3 contains 17 residues. The DNA of the CDR3 is TGTGCCAGCAGCTTGGGGGGACTAGCGGGGTTCACCGGGGAGCTGTTTTTT. It encodes CASSLGGLAGFTGELFF.

The gene calls are TRBV7-9 and TRBJ2-5; 8 nucleotides align to TRBD2. V shed 5 bases and J 5 bases; nucleotides not matched to a gene: 13. The CDR3 contains 16 residues. Germline CDR1 is SEHNR and CDR2 is FQNEAQ (reference sequence). CDR3 in amino acids: CASSRRTSGGWETQYF. CDR3 in DNA: TGTGCCAGCAGCCGACGGACCAGCGGGGGTTGGGAGACCCAGTACTTC.

This chain uses TRBV11-2 with TRBJ2-7; 10 bases map to TRBD2. The CDR3 is 14 residues long. Germline loops: CDR1 SGHAT, CDR2 FQNNGV. The ends lost 6 bases at V and 10 bases at J; junction bases unmatched: 12. This chain's CDR3 is CASSTTGTSARQYF. In nucleotides, the CDR3 is TGTGCCAGCAGTACAACCGGGACTAGCGCACGCCAGTACTTC.

The CDR3 region has the DNA TGCGCCAGCAGCTTGGAACCGTCGGTACTGGAGACCCAGTACTTC. Residues: CASSLEPSVLETQYF. The V call is TRBV5-1, the J call TRBJ2-5; D not certain. V lost 0 bases and J lost 5, with 14 bases in between. The CDR3 totals 15 residues. Germline lookup yields CDR1 SGHRS and CDR2 YFSETQ.

The chain combines TRBV18 with TRBJ1-2; 11 bases match TRBD1. The CDR3 covers 15 residues. Germline V CDR1 and CDR2: KGHSH, LQKENI. Unmatched junction bases numbered 6, after V lost 3 bases and J lost 6 bases. The chain's CDR3 is CASSPDGTGGHGYTF. In DNA, the CDR3 is TGTGCCAGCTCACCGGACGGGACAGGGGGACATGGCTACACCTTC.

This chain connects TRBV7-9 to TRBJ2-7; D is perhaps TRBD2 (5 bases). The CDR3 consists of 16 residues. With 5 bases removed from V and 0 bases from J, the gap between germline ends came to 17 bases. Germline values: CDR1 SEHNR, CDR2 FQNEAQ (reference sequence). The CDR3 protein is CASSPFSGWGSYEQYF. CDR3 nucleotides: TGTGCCAGCAGCCCGTTTTCGGGATGGGGCTCCTACGAGCAGTACTTC.

The rearrangement joins TRBV19 to TRBJ2-7, with D possibly TRBD2 on 6 matching bases. The V and J ends lost 6 bases and 0 bases respectively, with 15 bases between them. The CDR3 has 15 amino acids. Germline V lookup: CDR1 LNHDA, CDR2 SQIVND (reference sequence). The CDR3 bases are TGTGCCAGTAGGGACGGGACTCTCAACTCCTACGAGCAGTACTTC. Its translation: CASRDGTLNSYEQYF.

The gene calls are TRBV5-5 and TRBJ2-3, with D perhaps matching TRBD1 (7 bases). The CDR3 runs to 19 residues. Per germline, CDR1 SGHKS and CDR2 YYEKEE (reference sequence). V lost 3 bases and J lost 4, with 27 bases in between. CDR3 sequence reads: CASSSHRGMVQGSSDTQYF. CDR3 DNA sequence: TGTGCCAGCAGCTCCCACCGGGGGATGGTACAGGGGTCCTCAGATACGCAGTATTTT.

V is TRBV6-6 and J is TRBJ2-1; 8 positions match TRBD1. Germline V gene lookup returns CDR1 MNHNY and CDR2 SVGAGI (reference sequence). This CDR3 contains 15 residues. With 5 bases clipped from V and 5 bases from J, the junction kept 8 bases outside the gene matches. The CDR3 sequence: CASSTRVTGDNEQFF. In DNA, the CDR3 is TGTGCCAGCAGTACCCGTGTGACAGGGGACAATGAGCAGTTCTTC.

V is TRBV4-1 and J is TRBJ1-6, with 7 positions matching TRBD1. The CDR3 loop spans 19 amino acids. The germline gives CDR1 MGHRA, CDR2 YSYEKL. Germline trimming cut 3 bases from V and 0 bases from J; bases unmatched to any gene: 11. The CDR3: CASSQAGFRDSSYNSPLHF. CDR3 in DNA: TGCGCCAGCAGCCAGGCGGGATTTAGGGACAGCTCCTATAATTCACCCCTCCACTTT.

The J gene is TRBJ2-5, the V gene TRBV6-1, with no clear D. Trimming removed 2 bases at V and 8 bases at J, with 18 bases between. The CDR3 has 15 amino acids. CDR1 and CDR2 (germline): MNHNS, SASEGT. The CDR3 region is CASSEPGRVPTTQYF. As DNA, the CDR3 is TGTGCCAGCAGTGAACCCGGCCGGGTCCCAACCACCCAGTACTTC.

The chain combines TRBV4-1 with TRBJ1-4; D remains unclear. The CDR3 has 13 residues. Germline lookup yields CDR1 MGHRA and CDR2 YSYEKL. Trimming cost V 1 base and J 8 bases, with 8 bases left between them. The CDR3 is CASSQGGWEKLFF. CDR3 DNA: TGCGCCAGCAGCCAAGGCGGGTGGGAAAAACTGTTTTTT.